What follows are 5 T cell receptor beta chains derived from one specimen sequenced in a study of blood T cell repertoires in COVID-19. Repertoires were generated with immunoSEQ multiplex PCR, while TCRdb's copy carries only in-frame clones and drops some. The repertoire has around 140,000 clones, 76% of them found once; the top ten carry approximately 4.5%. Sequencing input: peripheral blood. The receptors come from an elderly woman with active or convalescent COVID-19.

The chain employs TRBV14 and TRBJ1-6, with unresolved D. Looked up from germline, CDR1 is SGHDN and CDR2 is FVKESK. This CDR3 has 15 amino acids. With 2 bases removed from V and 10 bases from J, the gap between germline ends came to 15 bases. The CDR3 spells CASSQRHGGLSPLHF. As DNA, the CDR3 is TGTGCCAGCAGCCAAAGACACGGAGGGTTGTCACCCCTCCACTTT. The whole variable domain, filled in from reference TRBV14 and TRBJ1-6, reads EAGVTQFPSHSVIEKGQTVTLRCDPISGHDNLYWYRRVMGKEIKFLLHFVKESKQDESGMPNNRFLAERTGGTYSTLKVQPAELEDSGVYFCASSQRHGGLSPLHFGNGTRLTVT.

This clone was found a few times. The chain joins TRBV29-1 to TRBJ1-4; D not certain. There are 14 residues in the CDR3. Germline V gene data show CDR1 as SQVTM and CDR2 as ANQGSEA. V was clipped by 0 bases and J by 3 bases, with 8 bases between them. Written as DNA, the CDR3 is TGCAGCGTTGAAGATCCTGTGTCTAATGAAAAACTGTTTTTT. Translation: CSVEDPVSNEKLFF. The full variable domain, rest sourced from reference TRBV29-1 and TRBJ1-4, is SAVISQKPSRDICQRGTSLTIQCQVDSQVTMMFWYRQQPGQSLTLIATANQGSEATYESGFVIDKFPISRPNLTFSTLTVSNMSPEDSSIYLCSVEDPVSNEKLFFGSGTQLSVL.

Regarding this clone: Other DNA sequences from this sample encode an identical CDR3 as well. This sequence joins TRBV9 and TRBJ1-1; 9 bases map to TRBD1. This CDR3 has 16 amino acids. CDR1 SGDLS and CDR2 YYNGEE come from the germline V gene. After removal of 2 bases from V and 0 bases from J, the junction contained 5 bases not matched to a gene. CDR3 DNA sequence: TGTGCCAGCAGCGTGGGACAGGGTGGAATGAACACTGAAGCTTTCTTT. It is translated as CASSVGQGGMNTEAFF.

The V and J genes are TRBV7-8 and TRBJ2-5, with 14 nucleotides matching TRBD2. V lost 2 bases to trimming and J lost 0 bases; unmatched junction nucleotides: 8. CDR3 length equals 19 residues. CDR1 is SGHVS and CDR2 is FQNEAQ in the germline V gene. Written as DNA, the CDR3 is TGTGCCAGCAGCTTAAGGACTAGCGGGGGGAGGTCGTACCAAGAGACCCAGTACTTC. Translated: CASSLRTSGGRSYQETQYF.

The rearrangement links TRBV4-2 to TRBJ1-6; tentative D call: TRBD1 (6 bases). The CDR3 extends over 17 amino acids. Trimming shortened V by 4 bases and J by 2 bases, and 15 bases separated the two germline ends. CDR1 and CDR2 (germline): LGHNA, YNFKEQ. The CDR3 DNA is TGTGCCAGCAGCCCCAAGGGGGGGGGCGCCTATAATTCACCCCTCCACTTT. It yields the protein CASSPKGGGAYNSPLHF.